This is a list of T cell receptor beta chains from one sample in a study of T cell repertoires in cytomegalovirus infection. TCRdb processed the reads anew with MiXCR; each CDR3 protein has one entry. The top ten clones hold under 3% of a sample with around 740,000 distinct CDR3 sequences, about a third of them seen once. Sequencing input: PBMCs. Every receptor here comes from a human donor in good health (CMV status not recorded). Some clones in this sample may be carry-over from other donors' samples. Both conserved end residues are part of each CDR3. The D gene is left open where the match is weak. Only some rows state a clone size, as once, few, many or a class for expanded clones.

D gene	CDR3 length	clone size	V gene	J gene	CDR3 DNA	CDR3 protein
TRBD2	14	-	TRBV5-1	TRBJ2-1	TGCGCCAGCACCTTGACTAGCAATGTGCATGAGCAGTTCTTC	CASTLTSNVHEQFF
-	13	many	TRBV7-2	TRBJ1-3	TGTGCCAGCAGCTCCCCCGGGGGGGACACCATATATTTT	CASSSPGGDTIYF
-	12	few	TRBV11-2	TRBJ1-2	TGTGCCAGCAGCTTAGATCTAATGGGCTACACCTTC	CASSLDLMGYTF
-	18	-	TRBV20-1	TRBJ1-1	TGCAGTGCTATTCTTCCACGAAAAGGAGGGACAAAGAACACTGAAGCTTTCTTT	CSAILPRKGGTKNTEAFF
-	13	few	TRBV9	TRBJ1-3	TGTGCCAGTCAAGACACCTCTGGAAACACCATATATTTT	CASQDTSGNTIYF
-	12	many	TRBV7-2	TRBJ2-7	TGTGCCAGCAGCGCATCAACCTACGAGCAGTACTTC	CASSASTYEQYF
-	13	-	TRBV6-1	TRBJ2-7	TGTGCCAGCAGTGAATTTAACGGATACGAGCAGTACTTC	CASSEFNGYEQYF
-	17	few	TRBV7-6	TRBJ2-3	TGTGCCAGCAGCTTAAAGGGGTTGGGCGGTATCACAGATACGCAGTATTTT	CASSLKGLGGITDTQYF
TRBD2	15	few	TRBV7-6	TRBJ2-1	TGTGCCAGCAGCCCGCTAGCGGGGGGGCACGATGAGCAGTTCTTC	CASSPLAGGHDEQFF
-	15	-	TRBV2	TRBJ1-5	TGTGCCAGCAGTCCGGACTCCGGAGGGAATCAGCCCCAGCATTTT	CASSPDSGGNQPQHF
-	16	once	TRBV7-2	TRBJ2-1	TGTGCCAGCAGCCCTCCCGGGACTCGCCTTACAGGGGAGAAGTTCTTC	CASSPPGTRLTGEKFF
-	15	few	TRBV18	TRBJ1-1	TGTGCCAGCTCCAGGGGCAGAGGGGCCCTCACTGAAGCTTTCTTT	CASSRGRGALTEAFF
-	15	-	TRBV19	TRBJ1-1	TGTGCCAGTAGTACCACCGGACAGCTAAACACTGAAGCTTTCTTT	CASSTTGQLNTEAFF
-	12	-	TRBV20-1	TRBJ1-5	TGCAGTGCTAGGGCAGGGGACGGGCCCCAGCATTTT	CSARAGDGPQHF
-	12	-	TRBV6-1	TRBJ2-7	TGTGCCAGCAGACGGGGGCCTTACGAGCAGTACTTC	CASRRGPYEQYF
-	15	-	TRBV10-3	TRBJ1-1	TGTGCCATCAGTCACCGCCCGGGGGACACCGCTGAAGCTTTCTTT	CAISHRPGDTAEAFF
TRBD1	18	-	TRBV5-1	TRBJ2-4	TGCGCCAGCAGCCCCCGGGACAGGGGGTCTACGCCCAAAAACATTCAGTACTTC	CASSPRDRGSTPKNIQYF
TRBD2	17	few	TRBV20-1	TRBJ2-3	TGCAGTGCTCCTGCCTTCAGTAGCGGGGATTTTACAGATACGCAGTATTTT	CSAPAFSSGDFTDTQYF
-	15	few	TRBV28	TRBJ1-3	TGTGCCAGCAGCTGGCCGCAGGACGGCAGAAACACCATATATTTT	CASSWPQDGRNTIYF
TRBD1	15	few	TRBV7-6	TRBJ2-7	TGTGCCAGCAGCTTCCCGGACAGGGGTTCTTACGAGCAGTACTTC	CASSFPDRGSYEQYF
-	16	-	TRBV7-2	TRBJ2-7	TGTGCCAGCAGCTTGGGACCCTCTAGAACCCATTACGAGCAGTACTTC	CASSLGPSRTHYEQYF
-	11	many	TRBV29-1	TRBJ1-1	TGCAGCGGGAGACACAGCACTGAAGCTTTCTTT	CSGRHSTEAFF
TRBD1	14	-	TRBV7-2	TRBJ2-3	TGTGCCAGCAGCTGGGACAGGGGGTTAGATACGCAGTATTTT	CASSWDRGLDTQYF
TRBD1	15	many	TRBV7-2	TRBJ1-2	TGTGCCAGCAGCTTATGGGACAGGGGAGACCCCGGCTACACCTTC	CASSLWDRGDPGYTF
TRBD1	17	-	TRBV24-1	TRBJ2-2	TGTGCCACCAGTGACCCTACAAGGGGGCCGAACACCGGGGAGCTGTTTTTT	CATSDPTRGPNTGELFF
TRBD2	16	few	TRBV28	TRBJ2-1	TGTGCCAGCGGAGACTTAGGGACTAGCGGGACTAATGAGCAGTTCTTC	CASGDLGTSGTNEQFF
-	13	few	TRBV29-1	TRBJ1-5	TGCAGCGTGGACGTGGGGGTCGATCAGCCCCAGCATTTT	CSVDVGVDQPQHF
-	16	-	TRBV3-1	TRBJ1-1	TGTGCCAGCAGCCAGGGTCTTAGGTACGTAAAGAATGAAGCTTTCTTT	CASSQGLRYVKNEAFF
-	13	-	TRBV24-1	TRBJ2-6	TGTGCCACCAGTGGTGGGGGTCTCAGCGTCCTGACTTTC	CATSGGGLSVLTF
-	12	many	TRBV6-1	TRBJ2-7	TGTGCCAGCAGTTACGGGAGTGCGACAGAACACTTC	CASSYGSATEHF